This TCR beta chain was found in a study of cytomegalovirus exposure and HLA in healthy donors. Whole-study findings and limits: Generally TCR sequences proved uncommon, though certain public TCRs appeared in numerous donors. Earlier analysis looked at TCR beta V segments, and most were productive about 90% or about 30% of the time. Later genetic work tied a missense DCLRE1C variant to beta-chain V and J trimming.

As for this clone: What it recognizes is unknown.

Per germline, CDR1 SGHAT and CDR2 FQDESV (reference sequence). Germline trimming cut 6 bases from V and 3 bases from J; bases unmatched to any gene: 5. The CDR3 is 14 residues long. The PCR made use of 60 Vbeta and 13 Jbeta primers. The table came from immunoSEQ multiplex PCR; TCRdb's copy has only in-frame clones and leaves some out. The data contain 150,000 to 200,000 clones, more than 75% of them singletons. The clonotype was recovered from a male donor in good health and CMV-seronegative. This chain uses TRBV11-1 with TRBJ2-1, with TRBD2 identical over 7 bases. Sequencing was done on a sample of PBMCs. This chain's CDR3 is CASSGAGNYNEQFF. CDR3 nucleotides: TGTGCCAGCAGTGGAGCGGGGAACTACAATGAGCAGTTCTTC.